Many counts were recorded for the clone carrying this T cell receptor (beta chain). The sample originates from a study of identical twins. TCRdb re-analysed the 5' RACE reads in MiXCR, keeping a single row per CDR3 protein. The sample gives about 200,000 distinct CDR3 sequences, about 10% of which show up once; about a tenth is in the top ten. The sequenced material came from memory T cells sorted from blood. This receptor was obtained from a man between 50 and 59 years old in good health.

The CDR3: CASSYSNLGVYNSPLHF. The CDR3 DNA reads as TGTGCCAGCAGTTACTCGAATTTAGGGGTATATAATTCACCCCTCCACTTT. The V gene is TRBV6-5, the J gene TRBJ1-6; TRBD1 is a possible D gene (5 bases). Germline V gene data show CDR1 as MNHEY and CDR2 as SVGAGI. V was shortened by 0 bases and J by 4 bases, with 13 bases between the two germline ends. The CDR3 sequence is 17 residues long.